What follows are 2 T cell receptor beta chains derived from one specimen sequenced in a study of T-cell reconstitution after alpha-beta-depleted transplantation in children. TCRbeta library construction was performed incorporating unique molecular identifiers. TCRdb itself ran the PCR reads through MiXCR, one entry per CDR3 protein. The sample carries some 590,000 distinct CDR3 sequences, roughly a tenth recorded once. The material was PBMCs from the stem cell graft donor, obtained from the stem cell graft. These receptors originate from a human donor who donated a stem cell graft to a child with acute myeloid leukemia.

This clonotype appeared many times. V gene TRBV7-6 combines with J gene TRBJ2-3, with 10 bases lining up with TRBD2. Trimming took 0 bases from V and 1 from J; bases not matched to a gene: 10. CDR1 and CDR2 from the germline V gene are SGHVS and FNYEAQ. The CDR3 consists of 19 residues. For the CDR3, the DNA is TGTGCCAGCAGCTTAGCGGCTAGCGGGAGAACGTGGGGCACAGATACGCAGTATTTT. Translating it yields CASSLAASGRTWGTDTQYF. The whole variable domain, filled in from reference TRBV7-6 and TRBJ2-3, reads GAGVSQSPRYKVTKRGQDVALRCDPISGHVSLYWYRQALGQGPEFLTYFNYEAQQDKSGLPNDRFSAERPEGSISTLTIQRTEQRDSAMYRCASSLAASGRTWGTDTQYFGPGTRLTVL.

V gene TRBV3-1 combines with J gene TRBJ2-2, with D maybe TRBD1 (5 bases). The germline CDR1 and CDR2 sequences are LGHDT and YNNKEL (reference sequence). Trimming shortened V by 9 bases and J by 5 bases, and 19 bases separated the two germline ends. The CDR3 runs to 15 residues. CDR3 region: CASQPVQGRTGELFF. The CDR3 nucleotides read TGTGCCAGTCAACCGGTCCAGGGTAGGACCGGGGAGCTGTTTTTT.